The 29 T cell receptor beta chains given below trace back to one sample, sequenced in a study of early T cells in non-severe SARS-CoV-2 infection. Via MiXCR, TCRdb re-called the 5' RACE reads, giving one row per CDR3 protein. This repertoire shows tens of thousands of distinct CDR3 sequences, 8.5% to 12% found once; its top ten account for around 8%. Sample: whole blood, taken at baseline. The receptors were gathered from an adult who was a healthcare worker with PCR-confirmed SARS-CoV-2 infection or an uninfected control (not recorded which).

There are a few counts of this clonotype. V and J are TRBV12-3 or TRBV12-4 and TRBJ2-5; 7 bases align to TRBD2. The CDR3 has 15 residues. Trimming at V came to 3 bases and at J to 8 bases, leaving 12 bases not matched to a gene. CDR3 sequence: CASSLVRTSDLTQYF. DNA for the CDR3: TGTGCCAGCAGTTTGGTACGGACTAGTGATTTAACCCAGTACTTC.

This clonotype was found a few times. V gene TRBV25-1 combines with J gene TRBJ2-7, with D unclear. V dropped 1 base and J dropped 6 bases, with 4 bases sitting between them. The V gene's germline CDR1 is MGHDK and CDR2 SYGVNS. The CDR3 runs to 11 residues. DNA for the CDR3: TGTGCCAGCAGTGAATTTACCGAGCAGTACTTC. It yields the protein CASSEFTEQYF.

This clonotype has a handful of counts. V gene TRBV20-1 combines with J gene TRBJ1-5, with a tentative D call TRBD1 (6 bases). The CDR3 runs to 13 residues. The V gene's germline CDR1 is DFQATT and CDR2 SNEGSKA (reference sequence). The CDR3 sequence is CSSTGLGDQPQHF. CDR3 DNA sequence: TGCAGCTCAACAGGGCTAGGAGACCAGCCCCAGCATTTT.

The sample holds a few counts of this clonotype. This chain connects TRBV6-1 to TRBJ1-2; weak D call: TRBD1 (6 bases). Looked up from germline, CDR1 is MNHNS and CDR2 is SASEGT. There are 14 residues in the CDR3. V was shortened by 6 bases and J by 5 bases, with 16 bases between the two germline ends. The DNA for the CDR3 is TGTGCCAGCAGACGGGGGCAGGGCAAGTATGGCTACACCTTC. It yields the protein CASRRGQGKYGYTF.

The sample holds many counts of this clonotype. The chain has TRBV9 and TRBJ2-2; the D gene is possibly TRBD2 (5 bases). The CDR3 has 15 residues. Germline V lookup: CDR1 SGDLS, CDR2 YYNGEE. Trimming removed 4 bases from V and 3 bases from J, with 13 bases in between. The CDR3 coding sequence is TGTGCCAGCAGCCCCCGGGGAGACTACACCGGGGAGCTGTTTTTT. Protein sequence: CASSPRGDYTGELFF.

The rearrangement links TRBV6-5 to TRBJ2-7, with TRBD1 identical over 8 bases. The CDR3 loop spans 14 amino acids. J lost 4 bases, V lost 5 bases, and 7 bases had no gene match. The germline V gene encodes CDR1 MNHEY and CDR2 SVGAGI. The DNA of the CDR3 is TGTGCCAGCAGTCCAAGACAGGGGAGGTACGAGCAGTACTTC. Protein sequence: CASSPRQGRYEQYF.

This chain connects TRBV18 to TRBJ1-1; D gene unclear. Per the germline V gene, CDR1 is KGHSH and CDR2 is LQKENI. With 3 bases removed from V and 3 bases from J, the gap between germline ends came to 2 bases. The CDR3 has 11 residues. CDR3 in DNA: TGTGCCAGCTCACCGCACACTGAAGCTTTCTTT. Translating it yields CASSPHTEAFF. Full variable domain (outside the CDR3, taken from reference TRBV18 and TRBJ1-1): NAGVMQNPRHLVRRRGQEARLRCSPMKGHSHVYWYRQLPEEGLKFMVYLQKENIIDESGMPKERFSAEFPKEGPSILRIQQVVRGDSAAYFCASSPHTEAFFGQGTRLTVV.

The V call is TRBV5-4, the J call TRBJ2-1; D might be TRBD2 (6 bases). The V end was cut by 5 bases, the J end by 6 bases, with 15 bases between. This CDR3 contains 14 residues. Germline V CDR1 and CDR2: SGHNT, YYREEE (reference sequence). CDR3 coding DNA: TGTGCCAGCAGTTCGTTGGGACTTACCAATGAGCAGTTCTTC. This codes for CASSSLGLTNEQFF.

This clonotype has a single count. Since a much larger clone is just one base distant, this may be a read error. The chain links TRBV27 to TRBJ2-7; TRBD1 agrees at 9 bases. This CDR3 is built from 13 residues. Germline V gene data show CDR1 as MNHEY and CDR2 as SMNVEV (reference sequence). Unmatched junction bases numbered 4, after V lost 5 bases and J lost 5 bases. The CDR3, as DNA: TGTGCCAGCAGTCTGGACAGGGGCCACGAGCAGTACTTC. Amino acid sequence: CASSLDRGHEQYF.

This clonotype has a count of ten or more. This rearrangement joins TRBV28 to TRBJ2-3; D gene uncertain. Trimming left V 8 bases short and J 1 base short, with 16 bases between. The germline V gene encodes CDR1 MDHEN and CDR2 SYDVKM. The CDR3 consists of 15 residues. CDR3 sequence reads: CASEPRGMRTDTQYF. CDR3 sequence (DNA): TGTGCCAGCGAGCCCCGAGGCATGCGCACAGATACGCAGTATTTT.

This chain connects TRBV5-1 to TRBJ2-2; D remains unclear. Germline assignment: CDR1 SGHRS and CDR2 YFSETQ. The CDR3 spans 14 residues. The ends were cut back, 4 bases at V and 5 bases at J, with 12 bases in the middle. CDR3: CASSPTVATGELFF. In DNA form, the CDR3 reads TGCGCCAGCAGCCCCACCGTGGCAACCGGGGAGCTGTTTTTT.

The chain uses TRBV5-4 and TRBJ2-1, with D hard to call. The V gene lost 4 bases and the J gene lost 10 bases, with 15 bases spanning the gap. CDR1 is SGHNT, CDR2 YYREEE, per germline (reference sequence). The CDR3 contains 13 residues. As DNA, the CDR3 is TGTGCCAGCAGCCGCCGGCTCCCAAAAGAGCAGTTCTTC. Its translation is CASSRRLPKEQFF.

This clonotype was picked up many times. This chain uses TRBV2 with TRBJ1-3, with 8 positions matching TRBD1. This CDR3 is built from 15 residues. V was pared by 4 bases and J by 1 base, with 3 bases of the junction left unmatched. Per germline, CDR1 SNHLY and CDR2 FYNNEI. CDR3 sequence reads: CASSGTGQSGNTIYF. The CDR3 DNA reads TGTGCCAGCAGTGGGACAGGGCAATCTGGAAACACCATATATTTT.

This clonotype was detected only a few times. This chain joins TRBV6-1 and TRBJ2-7; a weak D match, TRBD1 (6 bases). V lost 3 bases, J lost 4 bases, and 13 bases lay in between. The CDR3 spans 14 residues. CDR1 is MNHNS and CDR2 is SASEGT in the germline V gene. CDR3 nucleotide sequence: TGTGCCAGCAGTGACGGCAGGGGAAGATACGAGCAGTACTTC. Translated: CASSDGRGRYEQYF.

The chain recombines TRBV10-3 with TRBJ1-3; D gene uncertain. Deletions cut 6 bases from V and 0 bases from J, with 15 bases between. CDR3 length equals 16 residues. CDR1 ENHRY and CDR2 SYGVKD come from the germline V gene. CDR3 sequence (DNA): TGTGCCATCAGCCCACCGGGCACCCACTCTGGAAACACCATATATTTT. This codes for CAISPPGTHSGNTIYF.

The chain couples TRBV7-7 to TRBJ2-5; D gene uncertain. Trimming took off 2 bases at V and 2 bases at J, with 12 bases between the two ends. CDR3 size: 15 residues. The germline V gene encodes CDR1 SSHAT and CDR2 FNYEAQ (reference sequence). CDR3 DNA: TGTGCCAGCAGCTTACTTCTGAGCGCACAAGAGACCCAGTACTTC. This codes for CASSLLLSAQETQYF.

This clonotype was found a few times. This chain joins TRBV9 and TRBJ2-3, with D hard to call. V gave up 7 bases and J gave up 0 bases, with 9 bases separating them. Germline loops: CDR1 SGDLS, CDR2 YYNGEE. CDR3 size: 13 residues. As DNA, the CDR3 is TGTGCCAGCTCAAGGTGGAGCACAGATACGCAGTATTTT. Amino acid sequence: CASSRWSTDTQYF.

The chain combines TRBV12-3 or TRBV12-4 with TRBJ1-1; D gene uncertain. This CDR3 has 14 residues. Trimming pared 1 base from V and 5 bases from J, leaving 11 bases between. CDR3 sequence reads: CASSLGITPTEAFF. CDR3 nucleotide sequence: TGTGCCAGCAGTTTAGGGATTACACCGACTGAAGCTTTCTTT.

This sequence joins TRBV20-1 and TRBJ2-3, with a weak D call TRBD2 (5 bases). The CDR3 has 14 amino acids. Trimming cost V 4 bases and J 1 base, with 12 bases left between them. The germline V gene has CDR1 DFQATT and CDR2 SNEGSKA (reference sequence). The CDR3 spells CSATGLPGTDTQYF. For the CDR3, the DNA is TGCAGTGCTACCGGACTCCCCGGCACAGATACGCAGTATTTT.

The chain combines TRBV30 with TRBJ2-5; TRBD1 matches at 7 bases. J gave up 3 bases and V 5 bases, and 3 bases lay outside the gene matches. There are 12 residues in the CDR3. Germline V gene sequence: CDR1 GTSNPN, CDR2 SVGIG (reference sequence). In DNA, the CDR3 is TGTGCCTGGGACAGGGCAGAAGAGACCCAGTACTTC. Its translation is CAWDRAEETQYF.

In this sample, this clonotype turned up many times. J is TRBJ2-7 and V is TRBV7-2, with 9 nucleotides matching TRBD2. Germline V gene sequence: CDR1 SGHTA, CDR2 FQGNSA. V shed 1 base, J shed 3 bases, and the junction held 7 bases outside the gene matches. CDR3 length: 16 amino acids. The CDR3 region has the DNA TGTGCCAGCAGCTTAGAAGGGAGCGGGAGGATCTACGAGCAGTACTTC. Translating gives CASSLEGSGRIYEQYF.

At least ten counts were recorded for this clonotype. V and J are TRBV28 and TRBJ2-4; D may be TRBD2 (6 bases). This CDR3 spans 15 amino acids. Trimming removed 5 bases from V and 7 bases from J, with 18 bases in between. Germline CDR1 is MDHEN and CDR2 is SYDVKM. The CDR3: CASSRGGGSRNIQYF. DNA of the CDR3: TGTGCCAGCAGTCGTGGTGGAGGGTCCCGGAACATTCAGTACTTC.

The genes are TRBV12-3 or TRBV12-4 and TRBJ2-3; D is undetermined. V gave up 7 bases and J gave up 4 bases, with 18 bases separating them. This CDR3 comprises 15 residues. Here the CDR3 reads CASTPAPRRSDTQYF. The CDR3 DNA reads TGTGCCAGCACCCCGGCCCCCCGACGGTCAGATACGCAGTATTTT.

This clonotype was seen ten or more times. The chain combines TRBV7-2 with TRBJ2-1; 7 bases agree with TRBD1. Trimming at V came to 1 base and at J to 2 bases, leaving 5 bases not matched to a gene. Germline-derived CDR1 and CDR2 are SGHTA and FQGNSA. The CDR3 spans 16 residues. In nucleotides, the CDR3 is TGTGCCAGCAGCTTAGGGGCAGGGGGAACCTACAATGAGCAGTTCTTC. It translates to CASSLGAGGTYNEQFF. The entire variable domain, with the rest obtained from reference TRBV7-2 and TRBJ2-1, is as follows: GAGVSQSPSNKVTEKGKDVELRCDPISGHTALYWYRQSLGQGLEFLIYFQGNSAPDKSGLPSDRFSAERTGGSVSTLTIQRTQQEDSAVYLCASSLGAGGTYNEQFFGPGTRLTVL.

The CDR3: CASSLTRSPGETQYF. The CDR3 DNA reads as TGTGCCAGCAGCCTCACTAGGTCCCCGGGGGAGACCCAGTACTTC. The chain carries TRBV27 and TRBJ2-5, with D perhaps matching TRBD2 (5 bases). Per germline, CDR1 MNHEY and CDR2 SMNVEV (reference sequence). Trimming stripped 6 bases from V and 5 bases from J, with 19 bases between. This CDR3 has 15 residues.

Many counts were recorded for this clonotype. The V and J genes are TRBV11-2 and TRBJ2-1; D gene unclear. The V and J ends lost 5 bases and 9 bases respectively, with 17 bases between them. Germline V gene data show CDR1 as SGHAT and CDR2 as FQNNGV. The length of the CDR3 is 14 residues. The CDR3, as DNA: TGTGCCAGCAGCCCCCGGGTCGGGCCCGCTGAGCAGTTCTTC. Translating it yields CASSPRVGPAEQFF.

The chain couples TRBV28 to TRBJ2-1; 8 nucleotides line up with TRBD1. CDR1 is MDHEN and CDR2 is SYDVKM in the germline V gene. V lost 5 bases, J lost 9 bases, and 9 bases stayed unmatched. CDR3 size: 14 residues. The chain's CDR3 is CASSLDRVVGEQFF. The CDR3 region has the DNA TGTGCCAGCAGTCTGGACAGGGTGGTGGGTGAGCAGTTCTTC. The full variable domain, rest sourced from reference TRBV28 and TRBJ2-1, is DVKVTQSSRYLVKRTGEKVFLECVQDMDHENMFWYRQDPGLGLRLIYFSYDVKMKEKGDIPEGYSVSREKKERFSLILESASTNQTSMYLCASSLDRVVGEQFFGPGTRLTVL.

Concerning this clonotype itself: At one end the junction does not follow the germline gene, possibly because of a read error. J is TRBJ2-3 and V is TRBV18; D perhaps matches TRBD2 (6 bases). CDR1 is KGHSH, CDR2 LQKENI, per germline. The CDR3 covers 14 residues. As DNA, the CDR3 is TGTGTCAGCTCACCCCGGCAGGGAGGAGATACGCAGTATTTT. Translation: CVSSPRQGGDTQYF.

This clonotype was observed a few times. V usage is TRBV5-1 and J usage is TRBJ2-7; possible D gene TRBD1, 6 bases. The V end was cut by 1 base, the J end by 4 bases, with 12 bases between. Germline-derived CDR1 and CDR2 are SGHRS and YFSETQ. This CDR3 region has 14 residues. The CDR3 DNA sequence: TGCGCCAGCAGCTTGTCAGGGGTGGAATACGAGCAGTACTTC. This translates into CASSLSGVEYEQYF.